This TCR beta chain stems from a study of blood T cell repertoires in COVID-19. This CDR3 is built from 14 residues. CDR1 is SGHTA, CDR2 FQGTGA, per germline. The V segment lost 2 bases and the J segment 10 bases; nucleotides outside the gene matches: 5. Clones were read by immunoSEQ multiplex PCR, and TCRdb kept only the in-frame ones, dropping some. The table shows around 250,000 clones, with approximately 84% occurring only once. The TCR sequence derives from a man aged 35 to 55 who had recovered from COVID-19. The gene calls are TRBV7-3 and TRBJ1-6, with 7 bases lining up with TRBD1. The sequenced sample consisted of PBMCs or T cells enriched from blood (not recorded which). The CDR3 region is CASSLRQGVSPLHF. The CDR3 DNA is TGTGCCAGCAGCTTACGGCAGGGGGTCTCACCCCTCCACTTT.